This T cell receptor (beta chain) was captured in a study of blood T cells in healthy people across ages. Points from the study as a whole: Samples with more naive T cells showed higher observed beta diversity. The fall in TCR beta diversity per million T cells was roughly linear with age.

The authors ran a second PCR of roughly 6 to 12 cycles using a sample-barcoded 5' primer and a J-beta primer mix. TCRdb passed the 5' RACE reads through MiXCR, listing each CDR3 protein once. The sample lists around 1,700,000 distinct CDR3 sequences; roughly 27% were seen once. About this clonotype: As yet, its antigen is unknown. One base away lies a much larger clone, so this may be a sequencing read error.

Researchers report isolating at least 6 million PBMCs per sample. Per sample, no less than 5.5 micrograms of total RNA were extracted. This clonotype was obtained from a woman in her thirties in good health. Material for sequencing was blood.

CDR3 amino acids: CASSLEWGTDTQYF. The CDR3 coding sequence is TGTGCCAGCAGCTTGGAGTGGGGCACAGATACGCAGTATTTT. This chain links TRBV7-9 with TRBJ2-3; no reliable D call. The ends were cut back, 3 bases at V and 1 base at J, with 8 bases in the middle. CDR3 length: 14 residues. CDR1 is SEHNR and CDR2 is FQNEAQ in the germline V gene (reference sequence).